This T cell receptor beta chain was sequenced during a study of shared clonotypes between healthy human individuals. Sequenced by immunoSEQ multiplex PCR; TCRdb stores in-frame clones only, minus some. The sample consists of 450,000 to 500,000 clones, about 79% of them appearing once. The CDR3 sequence is 13 residues long. The ends lost 4 bases at V and 6 bases at J; junction bases unmatched: 2. Germline-derived CDR1 and CDR2 are KGHSH and LQKENI. As regards this clone: What it binds is not known.

Points from the study as a whole: Apart from blood, nothing was sampled; tissue repertoires likely differ.

Specimen: PBMCs. The chain is built from TRBV18 and TRBJ2-2, with TRBD1 matching 7 bases. The clonotype originates from a woman aged 40 to 49 in good health. Some clones in this sample may be carry-over from other donors' samples. CDR3 loop: CASSQQGSGELFF. Here the CDR3 DNA reads TGTGCCAGCTCACAACAGGGGTCCGGGGAGCTGTTTTTT.